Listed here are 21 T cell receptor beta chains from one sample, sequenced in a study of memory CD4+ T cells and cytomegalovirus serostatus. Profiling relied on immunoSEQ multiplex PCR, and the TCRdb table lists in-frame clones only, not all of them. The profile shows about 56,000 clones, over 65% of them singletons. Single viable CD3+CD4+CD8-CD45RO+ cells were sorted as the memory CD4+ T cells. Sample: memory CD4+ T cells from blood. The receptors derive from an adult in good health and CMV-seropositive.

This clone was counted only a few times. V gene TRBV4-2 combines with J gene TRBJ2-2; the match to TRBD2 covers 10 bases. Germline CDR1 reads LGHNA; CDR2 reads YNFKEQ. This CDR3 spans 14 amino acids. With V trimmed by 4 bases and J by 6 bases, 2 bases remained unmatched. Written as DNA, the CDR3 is TGTGCCAGCAGCCGGGGACTAGCGTCCGGGGAGCTGTTTTTT. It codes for CASSRGLASGELFF.

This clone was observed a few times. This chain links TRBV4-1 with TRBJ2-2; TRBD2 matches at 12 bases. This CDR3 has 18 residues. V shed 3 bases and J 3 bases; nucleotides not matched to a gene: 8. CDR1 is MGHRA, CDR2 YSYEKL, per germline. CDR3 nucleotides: TGCGCCAGCAGCCAGGGACCGACTAGCGGGGGTTACACCGGGGAGCTGTTTTTT. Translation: CASSQGPTSGGYTGELFF.

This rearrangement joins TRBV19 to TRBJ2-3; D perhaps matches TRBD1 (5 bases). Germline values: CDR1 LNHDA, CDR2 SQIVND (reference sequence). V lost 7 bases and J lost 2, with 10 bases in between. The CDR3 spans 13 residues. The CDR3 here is CASKEDITDTQYF. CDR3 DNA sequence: TGTGCCAGTAAAGAGGACATCACAGATACGCAGTATTTT.

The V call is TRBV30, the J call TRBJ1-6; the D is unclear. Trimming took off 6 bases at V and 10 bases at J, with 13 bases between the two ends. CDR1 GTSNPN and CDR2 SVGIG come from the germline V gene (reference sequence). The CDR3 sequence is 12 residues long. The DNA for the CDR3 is TGTGCCTGCGGTGGGAAGGAATCACCCCTCCACTTT. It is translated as CACGGKESPLHF.

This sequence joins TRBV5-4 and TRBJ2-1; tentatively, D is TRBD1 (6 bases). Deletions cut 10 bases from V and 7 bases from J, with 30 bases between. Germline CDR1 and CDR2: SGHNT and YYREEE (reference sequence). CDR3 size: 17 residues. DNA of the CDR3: TGTGCCGTACACAGGGACCCATCGGGCCCCCTAGGGAATGAGCAGTTCTTC. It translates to CAVHRDPSGPLGNEQFF.

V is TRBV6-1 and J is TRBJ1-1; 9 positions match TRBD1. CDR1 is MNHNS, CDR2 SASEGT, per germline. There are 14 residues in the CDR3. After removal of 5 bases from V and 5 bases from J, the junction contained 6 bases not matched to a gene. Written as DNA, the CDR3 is TGTGCCAGCAGTCACCGACAGGGGGGGACTGAAGCTTTCTTT. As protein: CASSHRQGGTEAFF.

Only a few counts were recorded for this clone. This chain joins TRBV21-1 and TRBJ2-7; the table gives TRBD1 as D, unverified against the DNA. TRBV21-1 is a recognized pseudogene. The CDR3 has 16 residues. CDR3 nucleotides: TGTGCCAGCAGCAAAGAGGCGGGACAGGGGATAGACGAGCAGTACTTC. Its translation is CASSKEAGQGIDEQYF.

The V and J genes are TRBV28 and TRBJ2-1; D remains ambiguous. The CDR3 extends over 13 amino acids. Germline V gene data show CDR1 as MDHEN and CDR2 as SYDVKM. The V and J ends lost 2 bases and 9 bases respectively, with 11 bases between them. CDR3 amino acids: CASSLPLVSEQFF. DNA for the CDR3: TGTGCCAGCAGTTTACCCCTAGTCAGTGAGCAGTTCTTC.

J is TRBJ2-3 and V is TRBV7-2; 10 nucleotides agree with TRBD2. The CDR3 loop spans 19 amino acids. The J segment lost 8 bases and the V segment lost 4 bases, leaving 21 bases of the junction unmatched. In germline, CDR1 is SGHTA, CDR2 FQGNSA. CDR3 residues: CASSSGSPSGRAIRGTQYF. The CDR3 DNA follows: TGTGCCAGCAGCTCCGGCAGCCCCAGCGGGAGGGCCATTAGGGGTACGCAGTATTTT.

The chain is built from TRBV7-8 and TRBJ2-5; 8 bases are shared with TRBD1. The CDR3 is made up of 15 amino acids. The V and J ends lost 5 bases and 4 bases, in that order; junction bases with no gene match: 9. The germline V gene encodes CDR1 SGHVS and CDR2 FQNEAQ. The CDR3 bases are TGTGCCAGCAGCAAAGACAGGGGATTTCGAGAGACCCAGTACTTC. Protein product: CASSKDRGFRETQYF.

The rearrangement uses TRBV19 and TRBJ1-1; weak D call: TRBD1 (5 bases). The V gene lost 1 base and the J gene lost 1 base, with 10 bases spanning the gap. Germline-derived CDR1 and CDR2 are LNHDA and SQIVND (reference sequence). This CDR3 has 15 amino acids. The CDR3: CASSIVVTGNTEAFF. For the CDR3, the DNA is TGTGCCAGTAGTATAGTCGTAACAGGGAACACTGAAGCTTTCTTT.

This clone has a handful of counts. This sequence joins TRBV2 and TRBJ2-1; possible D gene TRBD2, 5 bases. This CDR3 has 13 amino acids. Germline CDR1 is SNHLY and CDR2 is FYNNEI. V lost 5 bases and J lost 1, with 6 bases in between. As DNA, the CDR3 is TGTGCCAGCAGTAGGGAGTCCTACAATGAGCAGTTCTTC. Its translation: CASSRESYNEQFF.

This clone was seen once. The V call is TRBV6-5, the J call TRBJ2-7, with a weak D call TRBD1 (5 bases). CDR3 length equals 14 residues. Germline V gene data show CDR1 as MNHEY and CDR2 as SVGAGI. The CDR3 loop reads CALPGFNTPYEQYV. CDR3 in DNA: TGTGCTCTGCCAGGGTTCAACACGCCTTACGAGCAGTACGTC.

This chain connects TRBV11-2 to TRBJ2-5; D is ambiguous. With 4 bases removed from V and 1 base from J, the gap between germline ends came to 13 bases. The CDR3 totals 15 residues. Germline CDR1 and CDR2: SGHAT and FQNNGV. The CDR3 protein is CASSSPRRTQETQYF. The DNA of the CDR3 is TGTGCCAGCAGCTCCCCTCGGAGAACCCAAGAGACCCAGTACTTC.

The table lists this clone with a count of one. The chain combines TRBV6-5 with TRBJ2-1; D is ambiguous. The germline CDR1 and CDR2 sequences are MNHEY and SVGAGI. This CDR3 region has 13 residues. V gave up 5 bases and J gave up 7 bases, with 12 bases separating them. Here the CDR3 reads CASSLVFGNEQFF. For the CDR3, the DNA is TGTGCCAGCAGTCTAGTTTTTGGGAATGAGCAGTTCTTC.

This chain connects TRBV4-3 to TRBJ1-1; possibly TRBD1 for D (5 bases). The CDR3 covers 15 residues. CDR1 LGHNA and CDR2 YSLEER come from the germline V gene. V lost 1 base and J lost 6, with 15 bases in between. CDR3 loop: CASSQVPKGFAEAFF. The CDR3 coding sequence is TGCGCCAGCAGCCAAGTTCCCAAGGGGTTCGCTGAAGCTTTCTTT.

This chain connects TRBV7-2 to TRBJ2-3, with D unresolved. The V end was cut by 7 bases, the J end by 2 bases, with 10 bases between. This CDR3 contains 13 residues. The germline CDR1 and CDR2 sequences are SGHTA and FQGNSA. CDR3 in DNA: TGTGCCAGCACCACCTCCTACACAGATACGCAGTATTTT. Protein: CASTTSYTDTQYF.

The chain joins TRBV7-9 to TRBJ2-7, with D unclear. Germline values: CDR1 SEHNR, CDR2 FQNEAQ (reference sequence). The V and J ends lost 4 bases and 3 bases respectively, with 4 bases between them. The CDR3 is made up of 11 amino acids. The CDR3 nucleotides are TGTGCCAGCAGCTCGGACTACGAGCAGTACTTC. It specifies CASSSDYEQYF.

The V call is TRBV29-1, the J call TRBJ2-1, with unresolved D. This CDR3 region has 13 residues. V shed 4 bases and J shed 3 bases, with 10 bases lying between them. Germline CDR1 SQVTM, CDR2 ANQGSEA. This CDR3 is CSVAKYNYNEQFF. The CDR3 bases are TGCAGCGTTGCTAAGTATAACTACAATGAGCAGTTCTTC.

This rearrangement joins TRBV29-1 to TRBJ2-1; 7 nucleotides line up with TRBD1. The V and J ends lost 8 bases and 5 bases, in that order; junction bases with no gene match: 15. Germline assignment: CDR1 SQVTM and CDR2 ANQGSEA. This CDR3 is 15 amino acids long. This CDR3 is CSSTPFTGVHNEQFF. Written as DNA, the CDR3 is TGCAGCTCCACGCCTTTTACAGGGGTCCACAATGAGCAGTTCTTC.

Here the CDR3 DNA reads TGTGCCAGCAGTGGGGACAGGGCAAACATTCAGTACTTC. Its translation: CASSGDRANIQYF. The chain has TRBV2 and TRBJ2-4; 9 nucleotides align to TRBD1. Trimming removed 4 bases from V and 6 bases from J; junction bases left unmatched: 1. Germline CDR1 SNHLY, CDR2 FYNNEI. The CDR3 loop spans 13 amino acids.